The 10 T cell receptor beta chains reported below all come from one sample, sequenced in a study of T cells in women clearing cervical HPV infection (dated by TCRdb to 2016 to 2019). The library came from the immunoSEQ multiplex PCR assay. TCRdb stores this immuneACCESS table with in-frame sequences only. Part of the clones is absent; in the studies checked, under half of the shortfall reflects unresolved V genes, and no reason is known for the rest. For this sample, the table gives fewer than 50,000 clones. The ten largest account for more than 1% of the sample. The sequencing sample was made of blood buffy coat. Receptor source: a woman aged 18-69 years with a cervical HPV16 infection that either progressed to CIN3+ or cleared (not recorded which).

As to this clone: Read coverage stops 3 residues before the CDR3 terminus; the germline J gene supplies the remainder. This rearrangement joins TRBV5-1 to TRBJ1-4; a weak D match, TRBD1 (5 bases). Trimming shortened V by 3 bases and J by 8 bases, and 26 bases separated the two germline ends. In germline, CDR1 is SGHRS, CDR2 YFSETQ. CDR3 length: 18 amino acids. CDR3 bases read: TGCGCCAGCAGCTACTCTGAAATAGCGGCCAGGGCACAAGAAAAA. It is translated as CASSYSEIAARAQEK. The whole CDR3 protein reads CASSYSEIAARAQEKLFF.

Remarks on this clone: The read falls 3 residues short of the CDR3 end, and the missing part is taken from the germline J gene. The chain has TRBV18 and TRBJ2-3, with TRBD1 as a possible D gene (5 bases). The CDR3 sequence is 14 residues long. The V and J ends lost 3 bases and 6 bases respectively, with 13 bases between them. The V gene's germline CDR1 is KGHSH and CDR2 LQKENI. The covered CDR3 bases are TGTGCCAGCTCACCTCGACAAGCAGGGGATACG. It encodes CASSPRQAGDT. The CDR3 in full is CASSPRQAGDTQYF.

Comment on this clone: Coverage ceases 3 residues before the CDR3 finishes, and the germline J gene fills in the end. The chain joins TRBV20-1 to TRBJ1-2; D remains unclear. In germline, CDR1 is DFQATT, CDR2 SNEGSKA (reference sequence). The ends were cut back, 0 bases at V and 1 base at J, with 6 bases in the middle. The CDR3 covers 13 residues. CDR3 amino acids: CSARDGFNYGYTF. The CDR3 DNA, read in part, is TGCAGTGCTAGAGACGGGTTTAACTATGGC.

Comment on this clone: Read coverage stops 3 residues before the CDR3 terminus; the germline J gene supplies the remainder. V and J are TRBV7-6 and TRBJ1-6; TRBD1 matches at 9 bases. This CDR3 is built from 16 residues. CDR1 and CDR2 from the germline V gene are SGHVS and FNYEAQ. The ends lost 4 bases at V and 7 bases at J; junction bases unmatched: 8. The CDR3 region is CASSSRYRGLNSPLHF. The sequenced part of the CDR3 DNA is TGTGCCAGCAGCTCACGTTACAGGGGGCTGAATTCACCC.

Notes on this clone: The read ends 3 residues early relative to the CDR3; the germline J gene fills the gap. The chain recombines TRBV7-3 with TRBJ1-1, with TRBD1 matching over 7 bases. V dropped 0 bases and J dropped 3; count of bases not matched to a gene: 1. Germline lookup yields CDR1 SGHTA and CDR2 FQGTGA. The CDR3 runs to 14 residues. The CDR3 is CASSLTGGDTEAFF. Partial CDR3 DNA: TGTGCCAGCAGCTTAACAGGGGGCGACACTGAA.

To note about this clone: Sequencing ends 3 residues short of the CDR3 end; the germline J gene provides the rest. The chain carries TRBV19 and TRBJ2-1; 7 bases agree with TRBD1. Germline V lookup: CDR1 LNHDA, CDR2 SQIVND (reference sequence). This CDR3 has 16 amino acids. J gave up 4 bases and V 5 bases, and 11 bases lay outside the gene matches. The sequenced part of the CDR3 DNA is TGTGCCAGTAGTCCACACCGCCGACAGGGATACAATGAG. Its protein product is CASSPHRRQGYNE. Given in full, the CDR3 is CASSPHRRQGYNEQFF.

As to this clone: The CDR3 goes on 3 residues after the read ends, and that part is filled in from the germline J gene. This chain connects TRBV19 to TRBJ2-1, with D perhaps TRBD1 (6 bases). In germline, CDR1 is LNHDA, CDR2 SQIVND (reference sequence). The CDR3 contains 14 residues. Trimming removed 4 bases from V and 5 bases from J, with 12 bases in between. CDR3 residues: CASSRFGQHNEQFF. The DNA read from the CDR3 is TGTGCCAGTAGTAGATTCGGACAGCACAATGAG.

As to this clone: The read terminates 3 residues before the CDR3 end, so the remaining end is supplied by the germline J gene. J is TRBJ2-7 and V is TRBV19; D may match TRBD1 or TRBD2 (5 bases each). Germline CDR1 LNHDA, CDR2 SQIVND (reference sequence). This CDR3 is 15 amino acids long. V was trimmed by 4 bases and J by 4 bases, leaving 17 bases between them. The covered CDR3 bases are TGTGCCAGTAGTAAAGAGGGGAGCGGTCGTTACGAG. Translated: CASSKEGSGRYE. The full-length CDR3 reads as CASSKEGSGRYEQYF. The full variable domain, its missing parts supplied by reference TRBV19 and TRBJ2-7, is DGGITQSPKYLFRKEGQNVTLSCEQNLNHDAMYWYRQDPGQGLRLIYYSQIVNDFQKGDIAEGYSVSREKKESFPLTVTSAQKNPTAFYLCASSKEGSGRYEQYFGPGTRLTVT.

A note on this clone: The read gets to within 3 residues of the CDR3 end, and the germline J gene fills in the rest. The chain employs TRBV5-1 and TRBJ2-1; D possibly corresponds to TRBD2 (6 bases). The CDR3 is 16 residues long. The germline CDR1 and CDR2 sequences are SGHRS and YFSETQ. V lost 0 bases and J 7 bases, leaving 17 bases between the germline ends. The DNA read from the CDR3 is TGCGCCAGCAGCTTGGCCGGCAGGTTGGGACTGAATGAG. This codes for CASSLAGRLGLNE. The CDR3 reads in full as CASSLAGRLGLNEQFF.

For this clone: The CDR3 extends 3 residues past the end of the read, so its final part is completed from the germline J gene. The V call is TRBV6-1, the J call TRBJ1-2; TRBD1 agrees at 7 bases. Germline values: CDR1 MNHNS, CDR2 SASEGT. The CDR3 sequence is 14 residues long. CDR3 residues: CASSVRFGDSRYTF. CDR3 DNA (partial): TGTGCCAGCAGTGTAAGGTTCGGGGACAGCCGT.